The 14 T cell receptor beta chains in this list originate from one sample, sequenced in a study of blood T cells in healthy people across ages. A second PCR, run for about 7 to 11 cycles, used a sample-barcoded 5' primer plus a J-beta primer mix. TCRdb reanalysed the 5' RACE reads using MiXCR and keeps one entry per CDR3 protein. Among some 1,500,000 distinct CDR3 sequences listed, approximately 43% were seen once. Sequenced input: blood. The source is a woman between 18 and 29 years old in good health.

This clonotype has more than one count but fewer than ten. The chain recombines TRBV2 with TRBJ1-1; 8 positions agree with TRBD1. Germline values: CDR1 SNHLY, CDR2 FYNNEI. The CDR3 consists of 17 residues. The V gene end was trimmed by 7 bases and the J gene end by 2 bases; junction bases not matched to a gene: 15. Written as DNA, the CDR3 is TGTGCCAGCATGGGAGGCAGGGGGCGAACCCCAAACACTGAAGCTTTCTTT. It encodes CASMGGRGRTPNTEAFF.

The chain joins TRBV28 to TRBJ1-6; D unclear. Per germline, CDR1 MDHEN and CDR2 SYDVKM. The CDR3 runs to 15 residues. V was pared by 3 bases and J by 3 bases, with 9 bases between. The CDR3 region has the DNA TGTGCCAGCAGTTTCCCCGACGACTATAATTCACCCCTCCACTTT. It is translated as CASSFPDDYNSPLHF.

The chain uses TRBV7-6 and TRBJ2-2; 9 positions match TRBD1. Germline values: CDR1 SGHVS, CDR2 FNYEAQ. The CDR3 is 15 amino acids. V lost 3 bases to trimming and J lost 5 bases; unmatched junction nucleotides: 4. The CDR3 bases are TGTGCCAGCAGCTTTGGGACAGGGAGAACCGGGGAGCTGTTTTTT. Its translation: CASSFGTGRTGELFF. Full variable domain (rest looked up from reference TRBV7-6 and TRBJ2-2): GAGVSQSPRYKVTKRGQDVALRCDPISGHVSLYWYRQALGQGPEFLTYFNYEAQQDKSGLPNDRFSAERPEGSISTLTIQRTEQRDSAMYRCASSFGTGRTGELFFGEGSRLTVL.

The chain carries TRBV13 and TRBJ1-5, with D perhaps TRBD1 (5 bases). Germline-derived CDR1 and CDR2 are PRHDT and FYEKMQ (reference sequence). This CDR3 is 15 amino acids long. V lost 4 bases to trimming and J lost 5 bases, with 15 bases between them. CDR3 protein: CASSYPARVHQPQHF. The DNA of the CDR3 is TGTGCCAGCAGCTACCCCGCCAGGGTCCATCAGCCCCAGCATTTT.

The rearrangement joins TRBV7-2 to TRBJ1-1; no firm D call. The germline V gene has CDR1 SGHTA and CDR2 FQGNSA. The V end was cut by 2 bases, the J end by 1 base, with 14 bases between. The CDR3 consists of 16 residues. CDR3: CASSLTSPRWNTEAFF. The CDR3 DNA is TGTGCCAGCAGCTTAACAAGCCCGCGGTGGAACACTGAAGCTTTCTTT.

This clonotype was detected only a few times. The rearrangement joins TRBV12-3 or TRBV12-4 to TRBJ1-2, with D perhaps TRBD1 (6 bases). Trimming took off 5 bases at V and 3 bases at J, with 10 bases between the two ends. The CDR3 length is 13 residues. The CDR3 is CASSPGVDYGYTF. CDR3 DNA: TGTGCCAGCAGTCCAGGGGTGGACTATGGCTACACCTTC.

The chain combines TRBV25-1 with TRBJ1-4; D perhaps matches TRBD1 (5 bases). Germline V gene sequence: CDR1 MGHDK, CDR2 SYGVNS. With 7 bases removed from V and 0 bases from J, the gap between germline ends came to 15 bases. This CDR3 is 16 amino acids long. This CDR3 reads CASMGRYYATNEKLFF. The CDR3 coding sequence is TGTGCCAGCATGGGACGGTACTATGCAACTAATGAAAAACTGTTTTTT.

As concerns this clonotype: A much larger clone lies one base from this, so it may be a read error. The rearrangement uses TRBV20-1 and TRBJ1-5; D remains unclear. This CDR3 region has 16 residues. V lost 3 bases, J lost 4 bases, and 19 bases lay in between. Germline V CDR1 and CDR2: DFQATT, SNEGSKA (reference sequence). The CDR3 region is CSASSAAIVFNQPQHF. The CDR3 coding sequence is TGCAGTGCTAGCTCGGCGGCCATCGTATTTAATCAGCCCCAGCATTTT.

In its sample, this clonotype was seen a few times. J is TRBJ2-1 and V is TRBV7-2; 8 bases are a match to TRBD1. J was trimmed by 3 bases and V by 8 bases; bases with no gene match: 9. This CDR3 spans 15 amino acids. Germline V CDR1 and CDR2: SGHTA, FQGNSA. The CDR3 DNA reads as TGTGCCAGCCAGGGGGCGGCCGCATTCTACAATGAGCAGTTCTTC. Translating gives CASQGAAAFYNEQFF.

This clonotype was found a few times. The rearrangement joins TRBV11-1 to TRBJ2-4; the D gene is possibly TRBD1 (5 bases). The end of the DNA aligns better with TRBJ2-7, so the J call may be wrong. This CDR3 is 13 amino acids long. CDR1 is SGHAT, CDR2 FQDESV, per germline (reference sequence). CDR3 sequence (DNA): TGTGCCAGCAGCCCTATAAGGGGATTCGAGCAGTACTTC. Residues: CASSPIRGFEQYF.

In this sample, this clonotype turned up a few times. The chain recombines TRBV7-8 with TRBJ2-4; no definite D call. With the DNA end fitting TRBJ2-7 better, the J assignment may be wrong. There are 14 residues in the CDR3. Germline CDR1 SGHVS, CDR2 FQNEAQ. CDR3 nucleotide sequence: TGTGCCAGCAGCGTAGGAAGACCTGAGGACGAGCAGTACTTC. Protein product: CASSVGRPEDEQYF.

The V and J genes are TRBV7-9 and TRBJ2-7; D is perhaps TRBD1 (5 bases). The germline V and J ends were trimmed by 6 bases and 6 bases, with 24 bases remaining between them. Germline CDR1 is SEHNR and CDR2 is FQNEAQ (reference sequence). This CDR3 has 16 residues. The CDR3 here is CASSKGVGQSHAEQYF. The CDR3 bases are TGTGCCAGCAGTAAAGGAGTGGGGCAGTCTCACGCCGAGCAGTACTTC.

The chain links TRBV29-1 to TRBJ2-3; D tentatively reads TRBD1 or TRBD2 (5 bases each). The CDR3 loop spans 14 amino acids. From germline, CDR1 is SQVTM and CDR2 ANQGSEA. V was pared by 6 bases and J by 2 bases, with 15 bases between. In DNA form, the CDR3 reads TGCAGCGTCGAAAGTGGGACGCACACAGATACGCAGTATTTT. Protein: CSVESGTHTDTQYF.

This clonotype was detected once. The chain combines TRBV12-5 with TRBJ2-5; 11 nucleotides match TRBD2. Germline lookup yields CDR1 LGHNT and CDR2 FRNRAP. V lost 2 bases and J lost 11; bases outside the gene matches: 19. This CDR3 comprises 18 residues. The CDR3 loop is CASGLPSGGISSYNEQYF. The CDR3 DNA reads TGTGCTAGTGGTTTGCCTAGCGGGGGGATAAGCTCCTACAATGAGCAGTACTTC.